The rows below give T cell receptor beta chains drawn from one sample of a study of T cell changes during pregnancy in multiple sclerosis. Assay: immunoSEQ multiplex PCR; the TCRdb copy retains only in-frame clones and omits some. The sample contains approximately 44,000 clones, 80% to 95% of which appear only once. The source material was CD4+ T cells from peripheral blood mononuclear cells, sampled in the third trimester of pregnancy. Every receptor here comes from a female donor with multiple sclerosis, enrolled in a pregnancy study. The CDR3 runs from the conserved cysteine through the conserved F or W. D genes are given only for firm matches. Only part of the rows carry a size: once, few, many, or a class if the clone is expanded.

abundance: -; d_gene: -; v_gene: TRBV5-1; j_gene: TRBJ2-1; CDR3nt: TGCGCCAGCAGCTTGGGGTACCTGAGCTCCTACAATGAGCAGTTCTTC; CDR3aa: CASSLGYLSSYNEQFF
abundance: -; d_gene: -; v_gene: TRBV10-3; j_gene: TRBJ1-3; CDR3nt: TGCGCCATCAGTGATTTCGCAGGCAGCTCTGGAAACACCATATATTTT; CDR3aa: CAISDFAGSSGNTIYF
abundance: -; d_gene: TRBD1; v_gene: TRBV15; j_gene: TRBJ1-1; CDR3nt: TGTGCCACCACAGACAGGGGCTTAAACACTGAAGCTTTCTTT; CDR3aa: CATTDRGLNTEAFF
abundance: -; d_gene: -; v_gene: TRBV9; j_gene: TRBJ2-2; CDR3nt: TGTGCCAGCAGCGTAGGAGGGGGCACCGGGGAGCTGTTTTTT; CDR3aa: CASSVGGGTGELFF
abundance: -; d_gene: -; v_gene: TRBV18; j_gene: TRBJ2-3; CDR3nt: TGTGCCAGCTCACCGTTAAGTCAGCGGAGGGAATATACGCAGTATTTT; CDR3aa: CASSPLSQRREYTQYF
abundance: -; d_gene: -; v_gene: TRBV19; j_gene: TRBJ1-2; CDR3nt: TGTGCCAGTAGTACCCGGGCGGGGGGAGGGCCAGCTAACTATGGCTACACCTTC; CDR3aa: CASSTRAGGGPANYGYTF
abundance: -; d_gene: TRBD2; v_gene: TRBV19; j_gene: TRBJ2-5; CDR3nt: TGTGCCAGTACCCGTGGCGGGGGAGTACTCGAGACCCAGTACTTC; CDR3aa: CASTRGGGVLETQYF
abundance: -; d_gene: TRBD2; v_gene: TRBV18; j_gene: TRBJ2-1; CDR3nt: TGTGCCAGCTCACCACAAAGGATGGGACTAGCGGGAGGGCCGAATGAGCAGTTCTTC; CDR3aa: CASSPQRMGLAGGPNEQFF
abundance: -; d_gene: -; v_gene: TRBV4-2; j_gene: TRBJ1-4; CDR3nt: TGTGCCAGCAGCCCAGAAGGACCCTCCAGGGAAGAAAAACTGTTTTTT; CDR3aa: CASSPEGPSREEKLFF
abundance: -; d_gene: TRBD2; v_gene: TRBV9; j_gene: TRBJ2-7; CDR3nt: TGTGCCAGCAGCCTGTTCGACGTAGCGGGAGGCGAGCAGTACTTC; CDR3aa: CASSLFDVAGGEQYF
abundance: -; d_gene: TRBD1; v_gene: TRBV6-5; j_gene: TRBJ1-5; CDR3nt: TGTGCCAGCAGGGGGACAGGGGGTACCAATCAGCCCCAGCATTTT; CDR3aa: CASRGTGGTNQPQHF
abundance: -; d_gene: TRBD2; v_gene: TRBV4-3; j_gene: TRBJ2-7; CDR3nt: TGCGCCAGCAGCCAAGAAATCGGGAGGGCCAGGTTCCTTTCCTACGAGCAGTACTTC; CDR3aa: CASSQEIGRARFLSYEQYF
abundance: -; d_gene: -; v_gene: TRBV23-1; j_gene: TRBJ2-7; CDR3nt: TGCGCCAGCAGCCGGCTAGCGTTTCGCTCCTACGAGCAGTACTTC; CDR3aa: CASSRLAFRSYEQYF
abundance: -; d_gene: TRBD1; v_gene: TRBV30; j_gene: TRBJ1-4; CDR3nt: TGTGCCTGGAGCGAACTCACAGGGGGCCTTAATGAAAAACTGTTTTTT; CDR3aa: CAWSELTGGLNEKLFF
abundance: -; d_gene: TRBD2; v_gene: TRBV27; j_gene: TRBJ2-5; CDR3nt: TGTGCCAGCAGTTTTAGCGGGAGGGAGACCCAGTACTTC; CDR3aa: CASSFSGRETQYF
abundance: -; d_gene: -; v_gene: TRBV4-3; j_gene: TRBJ2-2; CDR3nt: TGCGCCAGCAGCCAAACTAAGACCATGCGGACTTCCACCGGGGAGCTGTTTTTT; CDR3aa: CASSQTKTMRTSTGELFF
abundance: -; d_gene: TRBD1; v_gene: TRBV9; j_gene: TRBJ1-1; CDR3nt: TGTGCCAGCAGCGTGTACGGGACAGGTGAAGCTTTCTTT; CDR3aa: CASSVYGTGEAFF
abundance: -; d_gene: TRBD2; v_gene: TRBV6-4; j_gene: TRBJ2-2; CDR3nt: TGTGCCAGCAGTGTACTAGCGGGGGTATCGAACACCGGGGAGCTGTTTTTT; CDR3aa: CASSVLAGVSNTGELFF
abundance: -; d_gene: TRBD2; v_gene: TRBV5-4; j_gene: TRBJ2-7; CDR3nt: TGTGCCAGCAGCCCCGGGACTAGCGGGAGTTTTTACGAGCAGTACTTC; CDR3aa: CASSPGTSGSFYEQYF
abundance: -; d_gene: TRBD2; v_gene: TRBV7-3; j_gene: TRBJ2-7; CDR3nt: TGTGCCAGCAGCTTATTAAATAGCGGGAGCTCCGAGCAGTACTTC; CDR3aa: CASSLLNSGSSEQYF
abundance: -; d_gene: -; v_gene: TRBV6-6; j_gene: TRBJ2-5; CDR3nt: TGTGCCAGCAGTTTAGGGGGGGCGCTTGAGACCCAGTACTTC; CDR3aa: CASSLGGALETQYF
abundance: few; d_gene: -; v_gene: TRBV2; j_gene: TRBJ1-1; CDR3nt: TGTGCCAGCAGTGATCTGGGGGGTAACACTGAAGCTTTCTTT; CDR3aa: CASSDLGGNTEAFF
abundance: once; d_gene: -; v_gene: TRBV29-1; j_gene: TRBJ2-7; CDR3nt: TGCAGCGTTGACAGGCAGGGTCTAGGGTACGAGCAGTACTTC; CDR3aa: CSVDRQGLGYEQYF
abundance: -; d_gene: TRBD1; v_gene: TRBV19; j_gene: TRBJ1-3; CDR3nt: TGTGCCAGTAGTCCTCTTAACAGGGGGCATGGGGGAAACACCATATATTTT; CDR3aa: CASSPLNRGHGGNTIYF
abundance: -; d_gene: TRBD1; v_gene: TRBV6-4; j_gene: TRBJ2-7; CDR3nt: TGTGCCAGCAGTGCCCTAGGACAGGGTGACGTTAAGTACTTC; CDR3aa: CASSALGQGDVKYF
abundance: -; d_gene: -; v_gene: TRBV5-8; j_gene: TRBJ1-4; CDR3nt: TGTGCCAGCAGCTTCCAACACAGTGAAAAACTGTTTTTT; CDR3aa: CASSFQHSEKLFF
abundance: -; d_gene: TRBD1; v_gene: TRBV7-9; j_gene: TRBJ1-5; CDR3nt: TGTGCCAGCAGCCCTTGGACAGGGTCGGGCAATCAGCCCCAGCATTTT; CDR3aa: CASSPWTGSGNQPQHF
abundance: -; d_gene: TRBD2; v_gene: TRBV6-6; j_gene: TRBJ2-1; CDR3nt: TGTGCCAGCACTAAGAGCGGGACTACGAATGAGCAGTTCTTC; CDR3aa: CASTKSGTTNEQFF
abundance: -; d_gene: TRBD1; v_gene: TRBV6-5; j_gene: TRBJ1-2; CDR3nt: TGTGCCAGCAGTGTGGGACAGGCCTATGGCTACACCTTC; CDR3aa: CASSVGQAYGYTF
abundance: -; d_gene: TRBD1; v_gene: TRBV5-3; j_gene: TRBJ2-3; CDR3nt: TGTGCCAGAAGCTTGGAGCTGTCCACAGGGGCGAGCACAGATACGCAGTATTTT; CDR3aa: CARSLELSTGASTDTQYF
abundance: -; d_gene: TRBD2; v_gene: TRBV2; j_gene: TRBJ2-3; CDR3nt: TGTGCCAGCAGACGGGGACTAGCGGGAGGAAGAGCCGGAGATACGCAGTATTTT; CDR3aa: CASRRGLAGGRAGDTQYF
abundance: once; d_gene: TRBD1; v_gene: TRBV7-2; j_gene: TRBJ2-7; CDR3nt: TGTGCCAGCAGCTCCGGGACAGGGATCTACGAGCAGTACTTC; CDR3aa: CASSSGTGIYEQYF
abundance: -; d_gene: -; v_gene: TRBV19; j_gene: TRBJ1-2; CDR3nt: TGTGCCAGTCAACAAGGAAGGGGACTACGCTATGGCTACACCTTC; CDR3aa: CASQQGRGLRYGYTF
abundance: -; d_gene: TRBD2; v_gene: TRBV2; j_gene: TRBJ2-5; CDR3nt: TGTGCCAGCAGATACGGACTAGCGGGGCTAGAGACCCAGTACTTC; CDR3aa: CASRYGLAGLETQYF
abundance: -; d_gene: -; v_gene: TRBV6-5; j_gene: TRBJ2-5; CDR3nt: TGTGCCAGCAGGACTGTCGGAGAGACCCAGTACTTC; CDR3aa: CASRTVGETQYF
abundance: once; d_gene: -; v_gene: TRBV4-3; j_gene: TRBJ2-3; CDR3nt: TGCGCCAGCAGCCAAGGAAGCGGAGGCACAGATACGCAGTATTTT; CDR3aa: CASSQGSGGTDTQYF
abundance: -; d_gene: TRBD1; v_gene: TRBV18; j_gene: TRBJ1-2; CDR3nt: TGTGCCAGCTCACCCGATCGACAGGGGGTTAACTATGGCTACACCTTC; CDR3aa: CASSPDRQGVNYGYTF
abundance: -; d_gene: TRBD2; v_gene: TRBV25-1; j_gene: TRBJ2-7; CDR3nt: TGTGCCAGCAGTGAAAGGACTAGTATCTACGAGCAGTACTTC; CDR3aa: CASSERTSIYEQYF
abundance: -; d_gene: TRBD2; v_gene: TRBV19; j_gene: TRBJ2-7; CDR3nt: TGTGCCACCTCATTGGGAGGGACCTACGAGCAGTACTTC; CDR3aa: CATSLGGTYEQYF
abundance: -; d_gene: TRBD1; v_gene: TRBV11-2; j_gene: TRBJ1-1; CDR3nt: TGTGCCAGCAGCACCAGACAGGGGATGAACACTGAAGCTTTCTTT; CDR3aa: CASSTRQGMNTEAFF
abundance: -; d_gene: TRBD2; v_gene: TRBV5-1; j_gene: TRBJ2-3; CDR3nt: TGCGCCAGCAACGGACTAGCGGGAGCAGATACGCAGTATTTT; CDR3aa: CASNGLAGADTQYF
abundance: -; d_gene: -; v_gene: TRBV7-2; j_gene: TRBJ1-3; CDR3nt: TGTGCCAGCAGCTTAGGTCAGAACTCTGGAAACACCATATATTTT; CDR3aa: CASSLGQNSGNTIYF
abundance: -; d_gene: -; v_gene: TRBV28; j_gene: TRBJ1-1; CDR3nt: TGTGCCAGCGTCAGGGCCACTGAAGCTTTCTTT; CDR3aa: CASVRATEAFF
abundance: -; d_gene: TRBD2; v_gene: TRBV15; j_gene: TRBJ2-3; CDR3nt: TGTGCCACCAGCAGGGGACTAGCGGGAGGGCGGGTAGATACGCAGTATTTT; CDR3aa: CATSRGLAGGRVDTQYF
abundance: -; d_gene: TRBD2; v_gene: TRBV29-1; j_gene: TRBJ2-7; CDR3nt: TGCAGCGTTGAAGCGGGAGGCAAATACGAGCAGTACTTC; CDR3aa: CSVEAGGKYEQYF
abundance: -; d_gene: -; v_gene: TRBV28; j_gene: TRBJ2-3; CDR3nt: TGTGCCAGCCTCCGGGGGTCCGGGTACACAGATACGCAGTATTTT; CDR3aa: CASLRGSGYTDTQYF
abundance: -; d_gene: TRBD1; v_gene: TRBV28; j_gene: TRBJ2-7; CDR3nt: TGTGCCAGCAGGGGGGTAGGGACAGGGAAATACGAGCAGTACTTC; CDR3aa: CASRGVGTGKYEQYF
abundance: -; d_gene: TRBD2; v_gene: TRBV2; j_gene: TRBJ2-1; CDR3nt: TGTGCCAGCGAACTAGCGGGGATCAATGAGCAGTTCTTC; CDR3aa: CASELAGINEQFF
abundance: -; d_gene: TRBD2; v_gene: TRBV4-2; j_gene: TRBJ2-3; CDR3nt: TGTGCCAGCAGCCAGAACTCCGGGACTAGCGCCCCGGCGGGTACAGATACGCAGTATTTT; CDR3aa: CASSQNSGTSAPAGTDTQYF